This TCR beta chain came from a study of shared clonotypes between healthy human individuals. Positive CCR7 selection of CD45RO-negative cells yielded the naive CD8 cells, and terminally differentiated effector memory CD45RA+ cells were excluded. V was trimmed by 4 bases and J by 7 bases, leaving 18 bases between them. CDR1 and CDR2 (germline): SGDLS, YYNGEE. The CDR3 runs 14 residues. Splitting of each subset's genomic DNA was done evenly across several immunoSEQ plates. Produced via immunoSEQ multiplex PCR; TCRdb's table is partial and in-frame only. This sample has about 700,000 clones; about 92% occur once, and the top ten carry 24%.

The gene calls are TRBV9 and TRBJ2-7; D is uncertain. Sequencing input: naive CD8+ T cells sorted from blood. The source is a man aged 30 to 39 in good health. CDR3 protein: CASSPPVGFGEQYF. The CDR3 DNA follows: TGTGCCAGCAGCCCCCCCGTAGGCTTTGGGGAGCAGTACTTC.